The 10 T cell receptor beta chains in this list originate from one sample, sequenced in a study of cytomegalovirus exposure and HLA in healthy donors (dated by TCRdb to between 2016 and 2019). The method behind the library was the immunoSEQ multiplex PCR assay. A mixture of 60 forward primers for TCR Vbeta segments and 13 reverse primers for TCR Jbeta segments was used in the multiplex PCR. TCRdb obtained this table from immuneACCESS and retained in-frame rearrangements with V and J assigned. These tables miss some clones; where compared with another copy, unresolved V genes account for less than half of the shortfall, and the remainder is unexplained. The table for this sample lists some 75,000 clones. Roughly 5% of the sample is taken by the ten largest. The source material was PBMCs. The receptor set was obtained from a man aged 35 to 55 in good health and CMV-seronegative.

The V call is TRBV4-3, the J call TRBJ2-7; tentatively, D is TRBD2 (5 bases). Germline CDR1 LGHNA, CDR2 YSLEER. Deletions cut 4 bases from V and 5 bases from J, with 12 bases between. This CDR3 contains 13 residues. CDR3 in DNA: TGCGCCAGCAGCCTGACCCTGAGGGACGAGCAGTACTTC. Translation gives CASSLTLRDEQYF.

The chain employs TRBV9 and TRBJ1-2, with 9 positions matching TRBD1. In germline, CDR1 is SGDLS, CDR2 YYNGEE. This CDR3 contains 16 residues. The trim removed 0 bases at V and 8 bases at J, leaving 11 bases unmatched. This chain's CDR3 is CASSVVGQGLEGGYTF. The CDR3 nucleotides are TGTGCCAGCAGCGTAGTGGGACAGGGTTTAGAAGGCGGCTACACCTTC.

J is TRBJ1-2 and V is TRBV25-1; maybe TRBD1 (6 bases). The CDR3 is 13 amino acids. CDR1 is MGHDK and CDR2 is SYGVNS in the germline V gene. Trimming cost V 3 bases and J 4 bases, with 9 bases left between them. The CDR3 nucleotides read TGTGCCAGCAGTGACCTGGACAGCTATGGCTACACCTTC. Translated: CASSDLDSYGYTF.

The V call is TRBV10-3, the J call TRBJ2-3, with D unresolved. The CDR3 extends over 14 amino acids. Trimming took 4 bases from V and 0 from J, leaving 8 bases between them. The germline V gene has CDR1 ENHRY and CDR2 SYGVKD. CDR3 sequence: CAISVILSTDTQYF. CDR3 in DNA: TGTGCCATCAGTGTTATCCTAAGCACAGATACGCAGTATTTT.

CDR3 nucleotide sequence: TGTGCCAGTAGTAGAAAAAGCGCTTGGACAGAAAATGGTGGCTACACCTTC. As protein: CASSRKSAWTENGGYTF. The chain employs TRBV19 and TRBJ1-2, with TRBD1 as a possible D gene (6 bases). CDR1 LNHDA and CDR2 SQIVND come from the germline V gene (reference sequence). The CDR3 spans 17 residues. V lost 4 bases and J lost 7, with 25 bases in between.

The chain recombines TRBV15 with TRBJ2-7; D is unresolved. The CDR3 has 16 amino acids. V was trimmed by 0 bases and J by 6 bases, leaving 18 bases between them. In germline, CDR1 is LNHNV, CDR2 YYDKDF (reference sequence). CDR3 sequence (DNA): TGTGCCACCAGCAGAGATTCTGACCAAGGTCGACTCGAGCAGTACTTC. It encodes CATSRDSDQGRLEQYF.

This chain connects TRBV6-5 to TRBJ2-7, with 7 bases lining up with TRBD2. CDR1 and CDR2 from the germline V gene are MNHEY and SVGAGI. The CDR3 has 15 amino acids. The J segment lost 6 bases and the V segment lost 6 bases, leaving 14 bases of the junction unmatched. The CDR3 bases are TGTGCCAGCAGCCTCGCGGGGACTATGGTGGGCGAGCAGTACTTC. Translating gives CASSLAGTMVGEQYF.

The rearrangement links TRBV30 to TRBJ2-1, with a weak D call TRBD2 (5 bases). This CDR3 spans 15 amino acids. Per germline, CDR1 GTSNPN and CDR2 SVGIG (reference sequence). V lost 2 bases to trimming and J lost 0 bases, with 11 bases between them. CDR3 coding DNA: TGTGCCTGGAGTCGCGGGTCGAGCTCCTACAATGAGCAGTTCTTC. Translating gives CAWSRGSSSYNEQFF. The variable domain in full, completed from reference TRBV30 and TRBJ2-1, reads SQTIHQWPATLVQPVGSPLSLECTVEGTSNPNLYWYRQAAGRGLQLLFYSVGIGQISSEVPQNLSASRPQDRQFILSSKKLLLSDSGFYLCAWSRGSSSYNEQFFGPGTRLTVL.

To note about this clone: The junction departs from germline at one end; a sequencing error may be responsible. CDR3 amino acids: CAGSPMAGVTGELFF. For the CDR3, the DNA is TGTGCCGGCAGTCCGATGGCAGGGGTGACCGGGGAGCTGTTTTTT. The chain couples TRBV7-9 to TRBJ2-2, with D tentatively TRBD1 (6 bases). Germline CDR1 SEHNR, CDR2 FQNEAQ (reference sequence). The CDR3 is 15 residues long.

As DNA, the CDR3 is TGTGCCAGCAGTTCACCGGGGACAGGGGTCTACGAGCAGTACTTC. This encodes CASSSPGTGVYEQYF. The chain links TRBV27 to TRBJ2-7; 10 positions match TRBD1. J lost 3 bases, V lost 4 bases, and 6 bases had no gene match. The CDR3 runs 15 residues. Germline values: CDR1 MNHEY, CDR2 SMNVEV (reference sequence).